The 29 T cell receptor beta chains below come from one sample, sequenced in a study of early T cells in non-severe SARS-CoV-2 infection. TCRdb itself ran the 5' RACE reads through MiXCR, one entry per CDR3 protein. Of about 99,000 distinct CDR3 sequences listed, over 15% are singletons. Sequencing was done on a sample of whole blood. The receptors derive from an adult who was a healthcare worker with PCR-confirmed SARS-CoV-2 infection or an uninfected control (not recorded which).

This clonotype has a count of ten or more. The rearrangement links TRBV20-1 to TRBJ2-1; D unclear. V lost 3 bases and J lost 0, with 6 bases in between. Germline assignment: CDR1 DFQATT and CDR2 SNEGSKA (reference sequence). The CDR3 has 13 residues. DNA for the CDR3: TGCAGTGCTAGTCCGGGCTCCTACAATGAGCAGTTCTTC. Amino acid sequence: CSASPGSYNEQFF.

As to this clonotype: The junction and the germline gene differ at one end; a read error may be behind it. The V gene is TRBV7-7, the J gene TRBJ2-2; D uncertain. The CDR3 length is 14 residues. Per the germline V gene, CDR1 is SSHAT and CDR2 is FNYEAQ (reference sequence). The CDR3: CASSVTESTGELFF. The DNA of the CDR3 is TGTGCTAGCAGCGTCACAGAGAGCACCGGGGAGCTGTTTTTT.

The chain joins TRBV7-9 to TRBJ2-2; tentative D call: TRBD1 (5 bases). Germline V gene data show CDR1 as SEHNR and CDR2 as FQNEAQ (reference sequence). The CDR3 extends over 15 amino acids. V lost 5 bases and J lost 1, with 11 bases in between. CDR3 DNA sequence: TGTGCCAGCAGCACACAAAGGGGGAACACCGGGGAGCTGTTTTTT. Its protein is CASSTQRGNTGELFF.

This clonotype was seen at least ten times. The chain joins TRBV6-2 or TRBV6-3 to TRBJ1-1; D is unclear. The CDR3 length is 13 residues. V lost 7 bases to trimming and J lost 6 bases, with 15 bases between them. Germline V lookup: CDR1 MNHEY, CDR2 SVGEGT. The DNA of the CDR3 is TGTGCCAGCACCGCTCGGCCGGAGTCTGAAGCTTTCTTT. Encoded protein: CASTARPESEAFF.

The rearrangement joins TRBV5-4 to TRBJ2-5; maybe TRBD2 (7 bases). V dropped 5 bases and J dropped 1 base, with 15 bases sitting between them. This CDR3 spans 15 amino acids. Germline CDR1 is SGHNT and CDR2 is YYREEE (reference sequence). CDR3 nucleotides: TGTGCCAGCAGAAGGGAGGGGACAACCCAAGAGACCCAGTACTTC. It translates to CASRREGTTQETQYF. The full variable domain, with the rest looked up from reference TRBV5-4 and TRBJ2-5, is ETGVTQSPTHLIKTRGQQVTLRCSSQSGHNTVSWYQQALGQGPQFIFQYYREEENGRGNFPPRFSGLQFPNYSSELNVNALELDDSALYLCASRREGTTQETQYFGPGTRLLVL.

This clonotype was counted between two and nine times. This chain uses TRBV7-6 with TRBJ2-2; no definite D call. Germline-derived CDR1 and CDR2 are SGHVS and FNYEAQ. Trimming removed 6 bases at V and 4 bases at J, with 3 bases between. This CDR3 comprises 11 residues. CDR3 in amino acids: CASSSTGELFF. The DNA of the CDR3 is TGTGCCAGCAGTTCCACCGGGGAGCTGTTTTTT.

The CDR3 spells CASSVGRDSSYEQYF. DNA for the CDR3: TGTGCCAGCAGCGTAGGGAGAGACAGTTCCTACGAGCAGTACTTC. The genes are TRBV9 and TRBJ2-7; D perhaps matches TRBD1 (5 bases). The CDR3 is 15 residues long. Trimming shortened V by 0 bases and J by 1 base, and 11 bases separated the two germline ends. Germline V lookup: CDR1 SGDLS, CDR2 YYNGEE.

This clonotype was found many times. This chain connects TRBV24-1 to TRBJ2-1, with 11 nucleotides matching TRBD2. The CDR3 has 18 residues. Germline loops: CDR1 KGHDR, CDR2 SFDVKD. V was pared by 0 bases and J by 0 bases, with 3 bases of the junction left unmatched. The CDR3 sequence is CATSDLGTSGSSYNEQFF. The CDR3 nucleotides read TGTGCCACCAGTGATTTGGGGACTAGCGGCTCCTCCTACAATGAGCAGTTCTTC.

This clonotype came up many times. The J gene is TRBJ1-2, the V gene TRBV19; 8 bases are a match to TRBD1. Germline assignment: CDR1 LNHDA and CDR2 SQIVND (reference sequence). Losses at the gene ends were 5 bases for V and 5 bases for J; bases not matched to a gene: 7. This CDR3 has 14 residues. As DNA, the CDR3 is TGTGCCAGTAGTCCGGACAGGGTGGATTATGGCTACACCTTC. Its protein is CASSPDRVDYGYTF.

This clonotype has ten or more counts. The chain couples TRBV9 to TRBJ2-1, with 10 bases lining up with TRBD2. The V gene end was trimmed by 3 bases and the J gene end by 7 bases; junction bases not matched to a gene: 7. The germline CDR1 and CDR2 sequences are SGDLS and YYNGEE. This CDR3 comprises 15 residues. CDR3 bases: TGTGCCAGCAGCGGGAGGGGGACTAGCGTGAATGAGCAGTTCTTC. Protein product: CASSGRGTSVNEQFF.

The table lists this clonotype with a few counts. The rearrangement joins TRBV5-1 to TRBJ2-5; TRBD1 might be the D (6 bases). With 4 bases removed from V and 5 bases from J, the gap between germline ends came to 15 bases. CDR3 length: 14 residues. Per the germline V gene, CDR1 is SGHRS and CDR2 is YFSETQ. The CDR3 protein is CASSVGQLGETQYF. The DNA of the CDR3 is TGCGCCAGCAGCGTCGGACAGCTCGGGGAGACCCAGTACTTC.

The chain's CDR3 is CSIAEGAKNIQYF. CDR3 in DNA: TGCAGCATAGCAGAGGGGGCCAAAAACATTCAGTACTTC. The V call is TRBV29-1, the J call TRBJ2-4; possibly TRBD1 or TRBD2 for D (5 bases each). Deletions cut 8 bases from V and 1 base from J, with 12 bases between. The CDR3 runs to 13 residues. Germline V gene lookup returns CDR1 SQVTM and CDR2 ANQGSEA.

The chain has TRBV7-9 and TRBJ2-1; D is uncertain. This CDR3 has 16 amino acids. Germline V gene data show CDR1 as SEHNR and CDR2 as FQNEAQ (reference sequence). V lost 3 bases and J 0 bases, leaving 12 bases between the germline ends. CDR3 in DNA: TGTGCCAGCAGCTTCGACCGGGTCCTCTCCTACAATGAGCAGTTCTTC. This codes for CASSFDRVLSYNEQFF.

At least ten counts were recorded for this clonotype. This rearrangement joins TRBV12-3 or TRBV12-4 to TRBJ2-2; 13 bases are shared with TRBD2. This CDR3 is built from 16 residues. Trimming removed 5 bases from V and 5 bases from J; junction bases left unmatched: 5. CDR3 region: CASSPGLAGVTGELFF. CDR3 coding DNA: TGTGCCAGCAGTCCCGGACTAGCGGGAGTGACCGGGGAGCTGTTTTTT.

The V and J genes are TRBV11-2 and TRBJ2-2; 7 bases line up with TRBD1. Germline-derived CDR1 and CDR2 are SGHAT and FQNNGV. This CDR3 region has 15 residues. V shed 4 bases, J shed 2 bases, and the junction held 4 bases outside the gene matches. This CDR3 reads CASSYGQANTGELFF. The CDR3 bases are TGTGCCAGCAGCTACGGACAGGCCAACACCGGGGAGCTGTTTTTT.

The rearrangement joins TRBV6-4 to TRBJ2-3; D possibly corresponds to TRBD2 (5 bases). The CDR3 runs 14 residues. Germline V gene sequence: CDR1 MRHNA, CDR2 SNTAGT. V shed 5 bases and J shed 0 bases, with 9 bases lying between them. CDR3: CASSKLGSTDTQYF. CDR3 bases: TGTGCCAGCAGTAAACTAGGTAGCACAGATACGCAGTATTTT.

This clonotype has a count of ten or more. The chain combines TRBV5-1 with TRBJ2-1; 9 bases agree with TRBD1. Unmatched junction bases numbered 9, after V lost 2 bases and J lost 6 bases. This CDR3 has 16 residues. The V gene's germline CDR1 is SGHRS and CDR2 YFSETQ. The CDR3 sequence is CASSLLSGQGFNEQFF. The CDR3 DNA reads TGCGCCAGCAGCTTACTTTCCGGACAGGGGTTCAATGAGCAGTTCTTC.

The CDR3 region is CASSLRRSNQPQHF. The CDR3 DNA follows: TGTGCCAGCAGTTTGCGCAGGAGCAATCAGCCCCAGCATTTT. The rearrangement uses TRBV28 and TRBJ1-5, with no clear D. The CDR3 covers 14 residues. V dropped 3 bases and J dropped 1 base, with 7 bases sitting between them. The germline CDR1 and CDR2 sequences are MDHEN and SYDVKM.

The CDR3 DNA is TGTGCCAGCAACCCAAGTTCTAACGGGCTCCTCTCCTACGAGCAGTACTTC. It yields the protein CASNPSSNGLLSYEQYF. The V and J genes are TRBV7-8 and TRBJ2-7; D is unclear. V was trimmed by 7 bases and J by 0 bases, leaving 22 bases between them. The CDR3 has 17 residues. CDR1 SGHVS and CDR2 FQNEAQ come from the germline V gene. The variable domain in full, completed from reference TRBV7-8 and TRBJ2-7, reads GAGVSQSPRYKVAKRGQDVALRCDPISGHVSLFWYQQALGQGPEFLTYFQNEAQLDKSGLPSDRFFAERPEGSVSTLKIQRTQQEDSAVYLCASNPSSNGLLSYEQYFGPGTRLTVT.

The V gene is TRBV7-6, the J gene TRBJ2-7, with D perhaps matching TRBD1 (5 bases). The CDR3 runs to 17 residues. Germline V gene data show CDR1 as SGHVS and CDR2 as FNYEAQ. Trimming removed 1 base from V and 4 bases from J, with 20 bases in between. CDR3 sequence reads: CASSLGPLGSRAYEQYF. CDR3 DNA: TGTGCCAGCAGCTTAGGGCCCTTGGGGTCCAGGGCTTACGAGCAGTACTTC.

This chain uses TRBV6-1 with TRBJ1-5, with TRBD1 identical over 7 bases. Germline V lookup: CDR1 MNHNS, CDR2 SASEGT. The CDR3 totals 23 residues. V lost 6 bases to trimming and J lost 1 base; unmatched junction nucleotides: 30. The CDR3 sequence is CASRAPREKGAPQRVYSNQPQHF. In DNA, the CDR3 is TGTGCCAGCAGGGCCCCAAGGGAAAAGGGGGCCCCACAAAGAGTTTACAGCAATCAGCCCCAGCATTTT.

The gene calls are TRBV7-2 and TRBJ1-1; D not certain. Trimming stripped 5 bases from V and 1 base from J, with 14 bases between. The CDR3 is 15 amino acids. CDR1 is SGHTA, CDR2 FQGNSA, per germline. CDR3 protein: CASSNTGKRNTEAFF. CDR3 DNA sequence: TGTGCCAGCAGCAATACTGGGAAAAGGAACACTGAAGCTTTCTTT.

This clonotype was counted ten times or more. The chain carries TRBV20-1 and TRBJ2-7; 8 nucleotides line up with TRBD2. This CDR3 is 14 amino acids long. CDR1 and CDR2 (germline): DFQATT, SNEGSKA (reference sequence). V lost 5 bases, J lost 0 bases, and 6 bases stayed unmatched. CDR3 nucleotides: TGCAGTGCTGCTAGCGGGTCTAGCTCCTACGAGCAGTACTTC. Protein: CSAASGSSSYEQYF.

The gene calls are TRBV4-3 and TRBJ2-5; the D gene is possibly TRBD1 (5 bases). CDR1 LGHNA and CDR2 YSLEER come from the germline V gene. The CDR3 has 14 residues. With 0 bases removed from V and 5 bases from J, the gap between germline ends came to 10 bases. CDR3 nucleotide sequence: TGCGCCAGCAGCCAAGATCCAGGGAAGGAGACCCAGTACTTC. Translating gives CASSQDPGKETQYF.

V is TRBV21-1 and J is TRBJ2-7; the tabulated D call, TRBD1, remains unverified against the DNA. TRBV21-1 is flagged as a pseudogene. This CDR3 contains 12 residues. CDR3 amino acids: CASSKTGGEQYF. CDR3 coding DNA: TGTGCCAGCAGCAAAACCGGGGGTGAGCAGTACTTC.

This clonotype came up once. V is TRBV12-3 or TRBV12-4 and J is TRBJ2-7, with a tentative D call TRBD1 (5 bases). Deletions cut 2 bases from V and 5 bases from J, with 10 bases between. CDR3 length: 13 amino acids. The CDR3, as DNA: TGTGCCAGCAGTTTACTCAGGGTCAACGAGCAGTACTTC. Protein sequence: CASSLLRVNEQYF.

This clonotype was seen more than once but under ten times. The chain combines TRBV28 with TRBJ2-7; D is ambiguous. Trimming pared 9 bases from V and 4 bases from J, leaving 10 bases between. Looked up from germline, CDR1 is MDHEN and CDR2 is SYDVKM. The CDR3 contains 11 residues. CDR3 in amino acids: CASSRLYEQYF. The CDR3, as DNA: TGTGCCAGTAGCAGGCTATACGAGCAGTACTTC.

V gene TRBV29-1 combines with J gene TRBJ2-7; TRBD1 matches at 8 bases. Trimming at V came to 3 bases and at J to 4 bases, leaving 8 bases not matched to a gene. CDR3 length: 14 residues. Germline CDR1 is SQVTM and CDR2 is ANQGSEA. The CDR3 sequence: CSVERGDRPYEQYF. CDR3 bases: TGCAGCGTTGAGCGTGGGGACAGGCCTTACGAGCAGTACTTC.

The chain has TRBV6-5 and TRBJ1-5, with D possibly TRBD1 on 5 matching bases. V lost 5 bases, J lost 7 bases, and 12 bases lay in between. The CDR3 has 13 amino acids. CDR1 is MNHEY, CDR2 SVGAGI, per germline. The CDR3 DNA follows: TGTGCCAGCAGTCGAGCCCAGGGACAGCCCCAGCATTTT. The encoded protein is CASSRAQGQPQHF.